One sample yielded the 26 T cell receptor beta chains listed below, sequenced in a study of blood T cell repertoires in COVID-19. Profiled with immunoSEQ multiplex PCR; TCRdb holds only in-frame clones, not every one. The data contain 150,000 or so clones, approximately 80% of them seen just once; the ten biggest clones take up roughly 7%. Sequencing used peripheral blood. The receptors stem from a middle-aged woman with COVID-19, enrolled during active disease.

The V and J genes are TRBV19 and TRBJ1-1; the D gene is possibly TRBD1 (6 bases). CDR1 is LNHDA, CDR2 SQIVND, per germline (reference sequence). V lost 4 bases and J 3 bases, leaving 21 bases between the germline ends. CDR3 length: 17 amino acids. CDR3 bases: TGTGCCAGTAGTAGTTTAAAGGGCTGGACAGTTGACACTGAAGCTTTCTTT. It translates to CASSSLKGWTVDTEAFF. The complete variable domain, with remaining parts taken from reference TRBV19 and TRBJ1-1, reads DGGITQSPKYLFRKEGQNVTLSCEQNLNHDAMYWYRQDPGQGLRLIYYSQIVNDFQKGDIAEGYSVSREKKESFPLTVTSAQKNPTAFYLCASSSLKGWTVDTEAFFGQGTRLTVV.

The chain recombines TRBV7-9 with TRBJ2-7, with D unresolved. Germline V gene data show CDR1 as SEHNR and CDR2 as FQNEAQ (reference sequence). The CDR3 spans 13 residues. V was cut by 1 base and J by 5 bases, with 9 bases left in between. CDR3 in DNA: TGTGCCAGCAGCTTAGTTATTTCGGACGAGCAGTACTTC. Translation: CASSLVISDEQYF.

This clone showed up just a few times. The chain employs TRBV2 and TRBJ2-7; 7 nucleotides align to TRBD2. CDR1 is SNHLY, CDR2 FYNNEI, per germline. V gave up 7 bases and J gave up 2 bases; unmatched junction bases: 2. The CDR3 is made up of 12 amino acids. The CDR3, as DNA: TGTGCCAGCATGACTAGCACCTACGAGCAGTACTTC. Translation gives CASMTSTYEQYF.

The chain couples TRBV7-9 to TRBJ1-1; 9 nucleotides agree with TRBD1. V lost 5 bases and J lost 6; bases outside the gene matches: 7. There are 14 residues in the CDR3. The germline V gene encodes CDR1 SEHNR and CDR2 FQNEAQ (reference sequence). In DNA, the CDR3 is TGTGCCAGCAGCGGGGGGACAGGGTGGTCTGAAGCTTTCTTT. This sequence encodes CASSGGTGWSEAFF. Variable domain in full (rest from reference TRBV7-9 and TRBJ1-1): DTGVSQNPRHKITKRGQNVTFRCDPISEHNRLYWYRQTLGQGPEFLTYFQNEAQLEKSRLLSDRFSAERPKGSFSTLEIQRTEQGDSAMYLCASSGGTGWSEAFFGQGTRLTVV.

The V gene is TRBV10-3, the J gene TRBJ2-7; 7 bases are shared with TRBD2. The V segment lost 4 bases and the J segment 2 bases; nucleotides outside the gene matches: 5. Germline V gives CDR1 ENHRY, CDR2 SYGVKD. The CDR3 totals 14 residues. The CDR3 reads CAISGASGTYEQYF. The CDR3 DNA reads as TGTGCCATCAGTGGGGCTAGCGGAACCTACGAGCAGTACTTC.

V gene TRBV19 combines with J gene TRBJ1-5; D remains ambiguous. The CDR3 consists of 17 residues. V lost 4 bases and J 1 base, leaving 17 bases between the germline ends. Germline V lookup: CDR1 LNHDA, CDR2 SQIVND (reference sequence). CDR3 loop: CASSKSSGFGSNQPQHF. In DNA, the CDR3 is TGTGCCAGTAGTAAATCCTCGGGTTTTGGAAGCAATCAGCCCCAGCATTTT.

The chain carries TRBV3-1 (or the pseudogene TRBV3-2) and TRBJ2-3, with 7 bases identical to TRBD1. The length of the CDR3 is 15 residues. The junction had 6 bases not matched to a gene; V was cut back by 5 bases and J by 1 base. Germline CDR1 reads LGHDT; CDR2 reads YNNKEL (reference sequence). The CDR3 DNA sequence: TGTGCCAGCAGCGGAAGACAGGGTGGCACAGATACGCAGTATTTT. It specifies CASSGRQGGTDTQYF.

The gene calls are TRBV6-5 and TRBJ2-2; the D gene is possibly TRBD1 (5 bases). CDR3 size: 15 residues. The V gene's germline CDR1 is MNHEY and CDR2 SVGAGI. V shed 3 bases and J shed 4 bases, with 12 bases lying between them. Written as DNA, the CDR3 is TGTGCCAGCAGTTATTCCAGGGTGACCACCGGGGAGCTGTTTTTT. Its translation: CASSYSRVTTGELFF.

This clone was seen a few times. The genes are TRBV7-9 and TRBJ2-2; a weak D match, TRBD1 (6 bases). Germline V CDR1 and CDR2: SEHNR, FQNEAQ (reference sequence). V lost 4 bases, J lost 3 bases, and 15 bases lay in between. The CDR3 is 16 amino acids. The CDR3 nucleotides are TGTGCCAGCAGCTCATCGGGACACCGACACACCGGGGAGCTGTTTTTT. This encodes CASSSSGHRHTGELFF.

The chain couples TRBV9 to TRBJ1-1, with 7 positions matching TRBD1. Losses at the gene ends were 0 bases for V and 4 bases for J; bases not matched to a gene: 3. This CDR3 comprises 14 residues. From germline, CDR1 is SGDLS and CDR2 YYNGEE. The CDR3 protein is CASSVGYRGTEAFF. CDR3 sequence (DNA): TGTGCCAGCAGCGTAGGATACAGGGGCACTGAAGCTTTCTTT.

The chain employs TRBV6-1 and TRBJ1-1; D remains unclear. CDR1 is MNHNS, CDR2 SASEGT, per germline. The CDR3 sequence is 12 residues long. The ends were cut back, 0 bases at V and 6 bases at J, with 5 bases in the middle. CDR3 protein: CASSEAVSEAFF. In nucleotides, the CDR3 is TGTGCCAGCAGTGAAGCCGTCTCTGAAGCTTTCTTT.

V is TRBV13 and J is TRBJ2-1; tentatively, D is TRBD2 (6 bases). V lost 3 bases and J 4 bases, leaving 10 bases between the germline ends. The length of the CDR3 is 14 residues. Germline V gene data show CDR1 as PRHDT and CDR2 as FYEKMQ (reference sequence). The CDR3 sequence is CASSFGGDYNEQFF. The DNA of the CDR3 is TGTGCCAGCAGCTTTGGCGGGGATTACAATGAGCAGTTCTTC. The complete variable domain, with remaining parts taken from reference TRBV13 and TRBJ2-1, reads AAGVIQSPRHLIKEKRETATLKCYPIPRHDTVYWYQQGPGQDPQFLISFYEKMQSDKGSIPDRFSAQQFSDYHSELNMSSLELGDSALYFCASSFGGDYNEQFFGPGTRLTVL.

The chain combines TRBV2 with TRBJ2-7, with TRBD1 as a possible D gene (6 bases). This CDR3 contains 12 residues. Germline V gene sequence: CDR1 SNHLY, CDR2 FYNNEI. The ends were cut back, 5 bases at V and 4 bases at J, with 9 bases in the middle. CDR3 residues: CASSPRGYEQYF. The CDR3 coding sequence is TGTGCCAGCAGTCCCAGGGGTTACGAGCAGTACTTC.

The chain employs TRBV6-5 and TRBJ2-1; 7 nucleotides align to TRBD1. The V gene's germline CDR1 is MNHEY and CDR2 SVGAGI. With V trimmed by 4 bases and J by 8 bases, 14 bases remained unmatched. This CDR3 contains 16 residues. The chain's CDR3 is CASSSLRQGEMDEQFF. The CDR3 DNA is TGTGCCAGCAGTTCCTTAAGACAGGGAGAAATGGATGAGCAGTTCTTC.

The CDR3: CASSSISNTEAFF. CDR3 nucleotides: TGTGCCAGCAGTAGTATATCGAACACTGAAGCTTTCTTT. The rearrangement links TRBV5-4 to TRBJ1-1, with D hard to call. The CDR3 consists of 13 residues. Germline V lookup: CDR1 SGHNT, CDR2 YYREEE (reference sequence). V lost 5 bases and J lost 1, with 9 bases in between.

DNA for the CDR3: TGTGCCACCAGCACCCGGTCGGCGACGGGCTATGGCTACACCTTC. Its protein product is CATSTRSATGYGYTF. This chain links TRBV15 with TRBJ1-2; D gene uncertain. The CDR3 is 15 residues long. Germline-derived CDR1 and CDR2 are LNHNV and YYDKDF (reference sequence). Trimming removed 4 bases from V and 4 bases from J, with 16 bases in between.

This chain connects TRBV7-9 to TRBJ1-5; D gene uncertain. The V end lost 1 base, the J end lost 4 bases, and 8 bases lay between the germline ends. The CDR3 contains 14 residues. Germline V lookup: CDR1 SEHNR, CDR2 FQNEAQ (reference sequence). CDR3 protein: CASSLVAGNQPQHF. The CDR3 DNA follows: TGTGCCAGCAGCTTAGTTGCGGGAAATCAGCCCCAGCATTTT. Full variable domain (rest looked up from reference TRBV7-9 and TRBJ1-5): DTGVSQNPRHKITKRGQNVTFRCDPISEHNRLYWYRQTLGQGPEFLTYFQNEAQLEKSRLLSDRFSAERPKGSFSTLEIQRTEQGDSAMYLCASSLVAGNQPQHFGDGTRLSIL.

The chain carries TRBV19 and TRBJ2-7, with 12 bases that match TRBD2. The CDR3 consists of 14 residues. The ends lost 5 bases at V and 3 bases at J; junction bases unmatched: 2. Germline V gene data show CDR1 as LNHDA and CDR2 as SQIVND (reference sequence). The CDR3 loop reads CASSVTSGSYEQYF. The CDR3, as DNA: TGTGCCAGTAGTGTGACTAGCGGGAGCTACGAGCAGTACTTC.

V and J are TRBV24-1 and TRBJ2-3; possibly TRBD2 for D (7 bases). Germline assignment: CDR1 KGHDR and CDR2 SFDVKD. Trimming left V 7 bases short and J 4 bases short, with 14 bases between. CDR3 length: 14 amino acids. CDR3 coding DNA: TGTGCCACCAGCCTGGGGGGGCGGCCAGATACGCAGTATTTT. Its protein is CATSLGGRPDTQYF.

The chain carries TRBV3-1 (or the pseudogene TRBV3-2) and TRBJ2-5; weak D call: TRBD1 (5 bases). Between the trimmed V and J ends, which lost 6 bases and 5 bases, there was a span of 7 bases. The CDR3 sequence is 11 residues long. Germline V lookup: CDR1 LGHDT, CDR2 YNNKEL (reference sequence). This CDR3 reads CASRGLETQYF. DNA for the CDR3: TGTGCCAGCAGGGGGCTGGAGACCCAGTACTTC.

The chain uses TRBV28 and TRBJ2-1; D gene unclear. Germline CDR1 MDHEN, CDR2 SYDVKM. This CDR3 contains 12 residues. V was trimmed by 5 bases and J by 7 bases, leaving 9 bases between them. This CDR3 is CASSPSRNEQFF. DNA for the CDR3: TGTGCCAGCAGTCCCAGCAGGAATGAGCAGTTCTTC.

V and J are TRBV7-9 and TRBJ1-5, with D hard to call. The CDR3 length is 14 residues. V lost 3 bases and J 5 bases, leaving 11 bases between the germline ends. Germline values: CDR1 SEHNR, CDR2 FQNEAQ (reference sequence). The CDR3 coding sequence is TGTGCCAGCAGCTTGGGCCAGGTCGATCAGCCCCAGCATTTT. The encoded protein is CASSLGQVDQPQHF.

The chain has TRBV7-2 and TRBJ2-3, with TRBD2 as a possible D gene (5 bases). CDR1 SGHTA and CDR2 FQGNSA come from the germline V gene. The V gene lost 7 bases and the J gene lost 3 bases, with 14 bases spanning the gap. This CDR3 spans 14 amino acids. The CDR3 sequence: CASKSRGRTDTQYF. The CDR3 nucleotides are TGTGCCAGCAAGTCTAGAGGGAGAACAGATACGCAGTATTTT.

The J gene is TRBJ2-1, the V gene TRBV29-1; D perhaps matches TRBD2 (6 bases). This CDR3 is 14 amino acids long. From germline, CDR1 is SQVTM and CDR2 ANQGSEA. V lost 0 bases and J 8 bases, leaving 14 bases between the germline ends. CDR3: CSVEDRGKGDEQFF. The DNA of the CDR3 is TGCAGCGTTGAAGATCGGGGGAAAGGGGATGAGCAGTTCTTC.

The DNA for the CDR3 is TGTGCCAGCAGCTCTAGCTTTTTTAATGAGCAGTTCTTC. Encoded protein: CASSSSFFNEQFF. The rearrangement joins TRBV7-2 to TRBJ2-1, with D possibly matching TRBD2 (5 bases). V was clipped by 4 bases and J by 7 bases, with 11 bases between them. Germline-derived CDR1 and CDR2 are SGHTA and FQGNSA. The CDR3 has 13 amino acids.

The V gene is TRBV30, the J gene TRBJ1-2, with no clear D. Trimming cost V 8 bases and J 7 bases, with 20 bases left between them. This CDR3 contains 13 residues. Looked up from germline, CDR1 is GTSNPN and CDR2 is SVGIG (reference sequence). CDR3 protein: CALSGPPGFGYTF. CDR3 sequence (DNA): TGTGCCCTGAGTGGGCCCCCGGGGTTTGGCTACACCTTC.